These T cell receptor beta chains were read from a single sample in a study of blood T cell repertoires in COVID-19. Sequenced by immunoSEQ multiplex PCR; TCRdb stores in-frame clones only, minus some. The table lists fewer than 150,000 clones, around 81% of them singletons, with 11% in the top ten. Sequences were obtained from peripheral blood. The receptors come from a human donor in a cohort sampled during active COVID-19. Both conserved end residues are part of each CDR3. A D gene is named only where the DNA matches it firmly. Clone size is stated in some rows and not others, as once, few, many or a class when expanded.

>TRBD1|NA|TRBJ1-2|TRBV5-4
TGTGCCAGCAGCTCCCCCCCCCGAAGACAGGGTCATGGCTACACCTTC
CASSSPPRRQGHGYTF
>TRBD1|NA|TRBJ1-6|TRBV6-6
TGTGCCACCGCACAGGGGGTACGGTCACCCCTCCACTTT
CATAQGVRSPLHF
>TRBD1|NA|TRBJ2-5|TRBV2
TGTGCCAGCAGTGAAGACAGGGGATTCCAAGAGACCCAGTACTTC
CASSEDRGFQETQYF
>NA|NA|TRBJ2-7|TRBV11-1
TGTGCCAGCACCGTTACAGGGTCTAGAAACGAGCAGTACTTC
CASTVTGSRNEQYF
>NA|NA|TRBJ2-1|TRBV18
TGTGCCAGCTCGCCACGACTAGAAAGGGGCGTCAATGAGCAGTTCTTC
CASSPRLERGVNEQFF
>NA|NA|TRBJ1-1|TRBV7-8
TGTGCCAGCAGCTATCAAAACACTGAAGCTTTCTTT
CASSYQNTEAFF
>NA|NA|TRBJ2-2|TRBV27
TGTGCCAGCAGTTTATCCGCCGTGATACACGGGGAGCTGTTTTTT
CASSLSAVIHGELFF
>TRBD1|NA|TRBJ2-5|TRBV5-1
TGCGCCAGCAGTGAGGGACAGGGGGTGCCTATAGGGAAGACCCAGTACTTC
CASSEGQGVPIGKTQYF
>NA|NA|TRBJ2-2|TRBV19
TGTGCCAGTAGTCCGCTCACTGCGGAAAGTGGCACCGGGGAGCTGTTTTTT
CASSPLTAESGTGELFF
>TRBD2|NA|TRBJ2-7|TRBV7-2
TGTGCCAGCAGCTTCCCTGGACTAGCGGCCTCCTACGAGCAGTACTTC
CASSFPGLAASYEQYF
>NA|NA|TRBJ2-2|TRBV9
TGTGCCAGCAGCGGTAAGAACACGAACACCGGGGAGCTGTTTTTT
CASSGKNTNTGELFF
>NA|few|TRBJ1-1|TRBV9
TGTGCCAGCAGCGTAGGGGGGGACGCAGCGACTTTCTTT
CASSVGGDAATFF
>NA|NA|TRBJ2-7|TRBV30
TGTGCCTGGGGGGGGAGTTCTCGCGGCGAGCAGTACTTC
CAWGGSSRGEQYF
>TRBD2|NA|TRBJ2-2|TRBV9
TGTGCCAGCAGCGTTAGCGGGGGAGAGGCCGGGGAGCTGTTTTTT
CASSVSGGEAGELFF
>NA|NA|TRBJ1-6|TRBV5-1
TGCGCCAGCAGCCCGGGACAATTTAATTCACCCCTCCACTTT
CASSPGQFNSPLHF
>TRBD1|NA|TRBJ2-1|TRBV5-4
TGTGCCAGCAGCCCTGGGAGACAGGGACCCAATGAGCAGTTCTTC
CASSPGRQGPNEQFF
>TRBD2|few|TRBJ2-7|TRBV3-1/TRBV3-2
TGTGCCAGCAGCCAAGTGGGAGGACTAGCGGGGGCCGTCTCCTACGAGCAGTACTTC
CASSQVGGLAGAVSYEQYF
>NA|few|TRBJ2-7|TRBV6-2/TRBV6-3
TGTGCCAGCAGTTACCCGAGCTCCTACGAGCAGTACTTC
CASSYPSSYEQYF
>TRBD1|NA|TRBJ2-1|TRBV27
TGTGCCAGCACCCCGGACAGGGAAGTCAATGAGCAGTTCTTC
CASTPDREVNEQFF
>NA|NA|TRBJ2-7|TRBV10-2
TGCGCCAGCAGTGCCCCGGAGGGCGAGCAGTACTTC
CASSAPEGEQYF
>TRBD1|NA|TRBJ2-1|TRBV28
TGTGCCAGCAGTCCTGCAGGGGGACAAGCCGGCCACAATGAGCAGTTCTTC
CASSPAGGQAGHNEQFF
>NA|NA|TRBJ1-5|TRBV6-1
TGTGCCAGCAGTGAAGTTTTACAGACCCATAGCAATCAGCCCCAGCATTTT
CASSEVLQTHSNQPQHF
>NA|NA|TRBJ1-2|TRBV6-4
TGTGCCAGCAGTCCTGGCACTACCTCCTATGGCTACACCTTC
CASSPGTTSYGYTF
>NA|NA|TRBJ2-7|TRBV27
TGTGCCAGCAGTCTCCGGGCAGGGGACTACGAGCAGTACTTC
CASSLRAGDYEQYF
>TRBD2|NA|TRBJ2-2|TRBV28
TGTGCCAGCAGTTTACTAGCGGGGGACGGCGGGGAGCTGTTTTTT
CASSLLAGDGGELFF
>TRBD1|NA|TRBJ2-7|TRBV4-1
TGCGCCAGCAGCCAATTTGGGACAGGGAAATACGAGCAGTACTTC
CASSQFGTGKYEQYF
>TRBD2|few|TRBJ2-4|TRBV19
TGTGCCAGTAGTATGAGGTTTTTGCGCAGGGGGACTAGCGGGAACCAGTTCATTCAGTACTTC
CASSMRFLRRGTSGNQFIQYF
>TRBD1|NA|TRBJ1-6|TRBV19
TGTGCCAGTAGTTCGACAGGGGGCGATAATTCACCCCTCCACTTT
CASSSTGGDNSPLHF
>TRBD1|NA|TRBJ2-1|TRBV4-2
TGTGCCAGCACCGTAACAGGGGACGAAGTCAATGAGCAGTTCTTC
CASTVTGDEVNEQFF
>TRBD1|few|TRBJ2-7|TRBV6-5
TGTGCCAGCAGCCGGGACAGGGTGCGGGACGAGCAGTACTTC
CASSRDRVRDEQYF